The clone carrying this T cell receptor (beta chain) was seen many times. Its antigen remains unknown. This specimen comes from a study of spatial heterogeneity in lung cancer. Whole-study results and caveats: Tumor mutation count correlated with how many alpha and beta TCRs expanded intratumorally.

Time point: sample taken at primary tumor resection. In TCRdb, the 5' RACE reads were re-called with MiXCR into one record per CDR3 protein. The sample yields more than 9,000 distinct CDR3 sequences, 6% to 7% seen once. The receptor was derived from a male donor with early-stage non-small cell lung cancer. Sequencing was performed on lung tumor tissue, taken at surgery.

The CDR3, as DNA: TGCAGTGCTATTAATACCTACAATGAGCAGTTCTTC. Translation: CSAINTYNEQFF. The gene calls are TRBV20-1 and TRBJ2-1; D is ambiguous. CDR3 length equals 12 residues. Germline CDR1 DFQATT, CDR2 SNEGSKA (reference sequence). V was trimmed by 4 bases and J by 2 bases, leaving 6 bases between them.